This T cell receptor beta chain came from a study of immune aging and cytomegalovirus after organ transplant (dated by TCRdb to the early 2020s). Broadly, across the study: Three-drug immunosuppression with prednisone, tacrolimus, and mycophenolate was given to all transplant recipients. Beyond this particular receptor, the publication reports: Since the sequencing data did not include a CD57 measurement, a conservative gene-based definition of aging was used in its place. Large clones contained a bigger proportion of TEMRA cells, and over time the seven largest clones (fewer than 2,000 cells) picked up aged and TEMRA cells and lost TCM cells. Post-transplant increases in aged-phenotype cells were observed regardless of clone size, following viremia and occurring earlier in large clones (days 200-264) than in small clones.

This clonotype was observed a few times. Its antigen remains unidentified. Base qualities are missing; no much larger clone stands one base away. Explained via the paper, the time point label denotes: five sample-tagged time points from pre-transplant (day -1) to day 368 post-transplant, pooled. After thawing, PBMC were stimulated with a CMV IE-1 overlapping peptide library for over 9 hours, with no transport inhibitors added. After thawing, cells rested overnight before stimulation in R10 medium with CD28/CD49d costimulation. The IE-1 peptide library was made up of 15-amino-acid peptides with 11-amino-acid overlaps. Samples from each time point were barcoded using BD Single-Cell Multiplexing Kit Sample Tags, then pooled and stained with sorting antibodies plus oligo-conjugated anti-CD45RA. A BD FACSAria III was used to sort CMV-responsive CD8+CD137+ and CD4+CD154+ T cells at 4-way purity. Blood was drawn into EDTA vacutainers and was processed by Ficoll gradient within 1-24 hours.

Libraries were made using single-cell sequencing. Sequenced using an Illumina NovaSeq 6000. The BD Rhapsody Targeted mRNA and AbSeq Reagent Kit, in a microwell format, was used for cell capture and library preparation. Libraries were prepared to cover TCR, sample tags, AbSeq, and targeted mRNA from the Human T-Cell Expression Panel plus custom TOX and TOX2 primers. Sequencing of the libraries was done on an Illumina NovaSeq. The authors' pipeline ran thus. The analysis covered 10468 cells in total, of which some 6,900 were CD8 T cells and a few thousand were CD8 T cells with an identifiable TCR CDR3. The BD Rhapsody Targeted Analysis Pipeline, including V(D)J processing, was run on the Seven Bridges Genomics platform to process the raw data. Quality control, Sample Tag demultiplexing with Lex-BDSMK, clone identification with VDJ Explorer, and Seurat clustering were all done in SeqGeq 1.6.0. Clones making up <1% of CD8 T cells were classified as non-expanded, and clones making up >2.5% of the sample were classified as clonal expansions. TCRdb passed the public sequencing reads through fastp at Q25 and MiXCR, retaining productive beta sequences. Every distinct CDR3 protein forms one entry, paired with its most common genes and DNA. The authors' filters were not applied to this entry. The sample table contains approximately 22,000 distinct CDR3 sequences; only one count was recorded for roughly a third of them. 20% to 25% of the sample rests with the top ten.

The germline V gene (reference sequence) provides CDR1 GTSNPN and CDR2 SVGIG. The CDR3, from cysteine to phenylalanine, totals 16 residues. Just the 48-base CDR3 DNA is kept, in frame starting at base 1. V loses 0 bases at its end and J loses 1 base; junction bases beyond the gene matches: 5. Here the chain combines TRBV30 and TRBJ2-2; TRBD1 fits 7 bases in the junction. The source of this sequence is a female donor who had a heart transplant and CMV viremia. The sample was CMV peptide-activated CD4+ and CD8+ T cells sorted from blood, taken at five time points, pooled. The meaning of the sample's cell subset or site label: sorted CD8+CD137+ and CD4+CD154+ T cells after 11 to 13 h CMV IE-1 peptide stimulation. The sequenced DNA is TGTGCCTGGAGTGTAAGCCGGACAGGGAACACCGGGGAGCTGTTTTTT. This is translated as CAWSVSRTGNTGELFF.